This T cell receptor beta chain derives from a study of blood T cell repertoires in COVID-19. In the study overall: PBMCs, B-cell-depleted T cells, or T cells provided the cDNA or gDNA that made up the material.

Clones were read by immunoSEQ multiplex PCR, and TCRdb kept only the in-frame ones, dropping some. The data contain a few hundred thousand clones, approximately 87% of them singletons. The table lists this clone with a count of one. V lost 2 bases to trimming and J lost 2 bases; unmatched junction nucleotides: 6. This CDR3 is built from 15 residues. Germline CDR1 and CDR2: GTSNPN and SVGIG (reference sequence). Individuals drawn from under 30 US areas were about 18 to 95 years old. Cohort placement rested on clinical history that participants reported themselves. Sequences were obtained from PBMCs or T cells enriched from blood (not recorded which). The chain is built from TRBV30 and TRBJ2-3, with 8 nucleotides matching TRBD2. This receptor was taken from a woman aged 50 to 60 who had recovered from COVID-19. The CDR3 DNA is TGTGCCTGGAGTCGGGGGGGGAGTTTCACAGATACGCAGTATTTT. Amino acids: CAWSRGGSFTDTQYF. Full variable domain (rest looked up from reference TRBV30 and TRBJ2-3): SQTIHQWPATLVQPVGSPLSLECTVEGTSNPNLYWYRQAAGRGLQLLFYSVGIGQISSEVPQNLSASRPQDRQFILSSKKLLLSDSGFYLCAWSRGGSFTDTQYFGPGTRLTVL.